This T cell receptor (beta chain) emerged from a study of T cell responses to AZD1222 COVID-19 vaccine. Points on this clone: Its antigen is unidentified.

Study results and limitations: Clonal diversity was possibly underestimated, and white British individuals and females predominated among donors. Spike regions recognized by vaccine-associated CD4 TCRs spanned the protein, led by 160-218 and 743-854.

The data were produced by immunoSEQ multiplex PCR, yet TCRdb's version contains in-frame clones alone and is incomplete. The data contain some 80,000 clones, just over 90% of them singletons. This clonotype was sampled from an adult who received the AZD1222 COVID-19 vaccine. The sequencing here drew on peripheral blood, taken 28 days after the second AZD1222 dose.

CDR3 bases: TGCGCCAGCAAAGTTATTCCTCACGAACCCGGACAGACTTCCTACGAGCAGTACTTC. Translated, it gives CASKVIPHEPGQTSYEQYF. This chain links TRBV5-1 with TRBJ2-7; tentatively, D is TRBD1 (6 bases). In germline, CDR1 is SGHRS, CDR2 YFSETQ. V lost 6 bases and J lost 1, with 29 bases in between. CDR3 size: 19 residues.